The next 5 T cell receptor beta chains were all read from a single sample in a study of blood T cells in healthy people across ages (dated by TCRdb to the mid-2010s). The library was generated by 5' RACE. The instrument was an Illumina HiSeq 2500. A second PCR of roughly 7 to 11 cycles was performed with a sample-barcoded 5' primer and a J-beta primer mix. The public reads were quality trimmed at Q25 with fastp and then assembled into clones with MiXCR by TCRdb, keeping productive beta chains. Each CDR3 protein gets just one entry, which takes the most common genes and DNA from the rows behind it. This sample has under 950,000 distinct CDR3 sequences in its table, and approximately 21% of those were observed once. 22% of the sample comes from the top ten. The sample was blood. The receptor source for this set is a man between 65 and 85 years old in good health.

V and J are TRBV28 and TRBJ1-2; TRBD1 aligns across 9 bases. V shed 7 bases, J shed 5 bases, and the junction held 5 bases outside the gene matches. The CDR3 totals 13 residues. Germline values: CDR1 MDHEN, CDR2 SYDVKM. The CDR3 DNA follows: TGTGCCAGCACCTTGACAGGGGGTTATGGCTACACCTTC. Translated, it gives CASTLTGGYGYTF.

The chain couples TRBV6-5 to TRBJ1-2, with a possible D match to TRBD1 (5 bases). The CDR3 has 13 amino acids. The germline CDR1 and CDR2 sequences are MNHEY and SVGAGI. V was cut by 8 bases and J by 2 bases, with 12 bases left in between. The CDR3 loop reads CASRRGGNYGYTF. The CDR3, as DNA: TGTGCCAGCCGCCGGGGGGGGAACTATGGCTACACCTTC.

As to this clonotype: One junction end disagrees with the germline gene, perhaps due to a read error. CDR3 amino acids: CASTINLDGYPF. In nucleotides, the CDR3 is TGTGCCAGCACAATAAATTTGGATGGCTACCCCTTC. The chain links TRBV2 to TRBJ1-2, with D uncertain. Per the germline V gene, CDR1 is SNHLY and CDR2 is FYNNEI. The CDR3 length is 12 residues.

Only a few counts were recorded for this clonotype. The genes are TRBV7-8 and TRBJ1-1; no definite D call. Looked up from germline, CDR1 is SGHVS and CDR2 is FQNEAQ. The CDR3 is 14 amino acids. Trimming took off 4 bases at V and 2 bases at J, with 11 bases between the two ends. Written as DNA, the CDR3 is TGTGCCAGCAGCTCACACCTAATCAACACTGAAGCTTTCTTT. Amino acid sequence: CASSSHLINTEAFF.

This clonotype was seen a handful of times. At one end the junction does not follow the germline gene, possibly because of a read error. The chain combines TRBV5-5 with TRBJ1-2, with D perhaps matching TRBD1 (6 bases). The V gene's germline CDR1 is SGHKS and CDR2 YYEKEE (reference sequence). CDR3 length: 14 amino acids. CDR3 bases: TGTGCCAGCAGCTTGGGGCAGGGGAACTATGGCCACACCTTC. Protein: CASSLGQGNYGHTF.